The rows below give T cell receptor beta chains drawn from one sample of a study of CD8 T cells in ankylosing spondylitis. A single record per CDR3 protein comes from TCRdb applying MiXCR to the 5' RACE reads. The sample includes roughly 30,000 distinct CDR3 sequences, 30% of them seen just once. The sequenced sample consisted of synovial fluid, either unsorted or a sorted T cell fraction (not recorded which). These receptor sequences come from a male donor with ankylosing spondylitis. CDR3s include the opening cysteine and the closing phenylalanine or tryptophan. The D gene is left open where the match is weak. Size values are once, few and many counts, or a class for expanded clones, and some rows have none.

d_call j_call clone_size v_call cdr3_nt cdr3_aa
TRBD2 TRBJ2-3 NA TRBV7-9 TGTGCCAGCAGCTTAGCGGGAGGGCCAGCAGATACGCAGTATTTT CASSLAGGPADTQYF
TRBD1 TRBJ1-2 NA TRBV5-1 TGCGCCAGCAGCGTGGACAGGGGTAATGGCTACACCTTC CASSVDRGNGYTF
TRBD2 TRBJ2-7 NA TRBV3-1 TGTGCCAGCAGCGTCAGTGTACCAACTAGCGGAGCTTTTTACGAGCAGTACTTC CASSVSVPTSGAFYEQYF
TRBD1 TRBJ1-1 NA TRBV19 TGTGCCAGTAGTTGGACAGGGGGCCAGGCGGGGAACACTGAAGCTTTCTTT CASSWTGGQAGNTEAFF
TRBD1 TRBJ2-6 NA TRBV6-2/TRBV6-3 TGTGCCATCGGATCATCGACAGGGCCCCTCGGGGCCAACGTCCTGACTTTC CAIGSSTGPLGANVLTF
NA TRBJ1-2 few TRBV11-2 TGTGCCAGCAGCTTAGTGAGCAGGACGTATGGCTACACCTTC CASSLVSRTYGYTF
NA TRBJ2-7 large TRBV7-9 TGTGCCAGCAGCTTAGGGTCCGGGGGCACGGCCTACGAGCAGTACTTC CASSLGSGGTAYEQYF
NA TRBJ1-1 few TRBV29-1 TGCAGCGGCTGGGATGGGGGGAACACTGAAGCTTTCTTT CSGWDGGNTEAFF
NA TRBJ1-1 NA TRBV5-5 TGTGCCAGCATCGACACTGAAGCTTTCTTT CASIDTEAFF
TRBD2 TRBJ2-7 many TRBV11-2 TGTGCCAGCAGCTTAATGGCGACTAGCGGAACCTACGAGCAGTACTTC CASSLMATSGTYEQYF
TRBD2 TRBJ2-1 NA TRBV6-2/TRBV6-3 TGTGCCAGCAGTTACCGGACTAGCGGGATAAATGAGCAGTTCTTC CASSYRTSGINEQFF
NA TRBJ1-1 NA TRBV10-1 TGCGCCAGCAGTGATTCTGCCGGGAACACTGAAGCTTTCTTT CASSDSAGNTEAFF